This T cell receptor (beta chain) was recorded in a study of blood T cell repertoires in COVID-19. Study information: The study drew acute and convalescent COVID-19 samples from the United States, Italy and Spain.

This CDR3 is built from 15 residues. The ends lost 4 bases at V and 8 bases at J; junction bases unmatched: 11. Germline CDR1 SGHAT, CDR2 FQNNGV. In the original workflow: Amplification from reference gene primers served as the basis for estimated nucleated cell counts. Clones were read by immunoSEQ multiplex PCR, and TCRdb kept only the in-frame ones, dropping some. V, J and clone size are those of that table, while D and trimming were read from the DNA. The table shows about 36,000 clones, with about 77% occurring only once. The rearrangement uses TRBV11-2 and TRBJ2-3, with TRBD2 matching 8 bases. This clonotype originated in a man between 60 and 70 years old with acute or convalescent COVID-19. Input material: peripheral blood. CDR3 nucleotide sequence: TGTGCCAGCAGCTCAGTGGGTAGCGGGATTGGTACGCAGTATTTT. Its protein is CASSSVGSGIGTQYF.